The rows below give T cell receptor beta chains drawn from one sample of a study of T cells in Graves' hyperthyroidism and ophthalmopathy. A single record per CDR3 protein comes from TCRdb applying MiXCR to the multiplex PCR reads. This repertoire shows 700,000 to 850,000 distinct CDR3 sequences, over 35% found once; its top ten account for around 30%. The specimen was blood. These receptors originate from a woman between 35 and 50 years old with Graves' hyperthyroidism. CDR3s include the opening cysteine and the closing phenylalanine or tryptophan. Each record gives: CDR3 protein, CDR3 DNA, J gene, V gene, clone size, D gene. The D gene is left open where the match is weak. Size is stated for part of the rows, as once, few or many counts, or as a class when the clone is expanded.

CASGIQESSYEQYF	TGTGCCAGTGGTATTCAAGAGAGCTCCTACGAGCAGTACTTC	TRBJ2-7	TRBV19	NA	NA
CASQGASRDQPQHF	TGTGCTAGCCAGGGGGCCAGTCGCGATCAGCCCCAGCATTTT	TRBJ1-5	TRBV24-1	NA	TRBD1
CSARTGDNSPLHF	TGCAGTGCACGGACTGGAGATAATTCACCCCTCCACTTT	TRBJ1-6	TRBV20-1	many	NA
CASSRTGNLLYGYTF	TGTGCCAGCAGCCGGACGGGCAATCTTCTTTATGGCTACACCTTC	TRBJ1-2	TRBV6-2/TRBV6-3	few	NA
CAISDPGGPDTQYF	TGTGCCATCAGTGACCCGGGAGGGCCAGATACGCAGTATTTT	TRBJ2-3	TRBV10-3	NA	TRBD2
CAHPGNTEAFF	TGTGCCCATCCAGGGAACACTGAAGCTTTCTTT	TRBJ1-1	TRBV10-3	NA	NA
CASSLPGQEETQYF	TGTGCCAGCAGCCTTCCGGGACAGGAAGAGACCCAGTACTTC	TRBJ2-5	TRBV7-3	many	TRBD1
CASSSGRGFPSNQPQHF	TGTGCCAGCAGCTCGGGTCGGGGGTTTCCTAGCAATCAGCCCCAGCATTTT	TRBJ1-5	TRBV7-2	NA	NA
CASSQSLGSNQPQHF	TGTGCCAGCAGCCAAAGCCTGGGAAGCAATCAGCCCCAGCATTTT	TRBJ1-5	TRBV7-9	many	NA
CATSSPGTVEAYGYTF	TGTGCCACCAGCAGCCCCGGGACGGTAGAGGCCTATGGCTACACCTTC	TRBJ1-2	TRBV15	NA	NA
CASSFDTYQPQHF	TGTGCCAGCAGCTTTGACACGTATCAGCCCCAGCATTTT	TRBJ1-5	TRBV11-2	many	NA
CASAITGAGNQPQHF	TGTGCCAGCGCAATCACAGGGGCTGGCAATCAGCCCCAGCATTTT	TRBJ1-5	TRBV10-3	NA	TRBD1
CATVNRAAGELFF	TGTGCCACCGTAAACAGGGCAGCCGGGGAGCTGTTTTTT	TRBJ2-2	TRBV10-3	many	NA
CASSQARFVDTQYF	TGTGCCAGCAGCCAGGCCCGTTTCGTAGATACGCAGTATTTT	TRBJ2-3	TRBV14	NA	NA
CASSQEFAQTSQETQYF	TGTGCCAGCAGCCAAGAGTTTGCTCAAACCTCCCAAGAGACCCAGTACTTC	TRBJ2-5	TRBV14	once	NA
CATSRDRSASSHEQYF	TGTGCCACCAGCAGAGATCGCAGTGCCAGTTCCCATGAGCAGTACTTC	TRBJ2-7	TRBV15	NA	NA
CASSYRSGTGVGELFF	TGTGCCAGCAGTTACCGTTCCGGGACAGGGGTCGGGGAGCTGTTTTTT	TRBJ2-2	TRBV6-6	NA	TRBD1
CASSQLSKLGGELFF	TGCGCCAGCAGCCAATTGTCCAAACTGGGCGGGGAGCTGTTTTTT	TRBJ2-2	TRBV4-3	few	NA
CAISESTRGQLNSPLHF	TGTGCCATCAGTGAGTCGACTCGAGGTCAGCTGAATTCACCCCTCCACTTT	TRBJ1-6	TRBV10-3	NA	NA
CASSFGTTYEQYF	TGTGCCAGCAGCTTCGGCACCACCTACGAGCAGTACTTC	TRBJ2-7	TRBV7-2	many	NA
CASRRGRDGYTF	TGTGCCAGCAGGCGGGGACGGGATGGCTACACCTTC	TRBJ1-2	TRBV6-5	few	NA
CASSLPPTDYEQYF	TGTGCCAGCAGCTTACCACCAACAGACTACGAGCAGTACTTC	TRBJ2-7	TRBV7-9	NA	NA
CASSSGAAGELFF	TGTGCCAGCTCTAGCGGGGCGGCCGGGGAGCTGTTTTTT	TRBJ2-2	TRBV12-3/TRBV12-4	few	TRBD2
CASSIRHEQYF	TGTGCCAGCAGTATTCGTCACGAGCAGTACTTC	TRBJ2-7	TRBV7-2	once	NA
CASSIDPSQGASGNTIYF	TGTGCCAGTAGTATAGATCCATCACAGGGGGCCTCGGGAAACACCATATATTTT	TRBJ1-3	TRBV19	few	TRBD1
CASSNPSGRVEQYF	TGTGCCAGCAGCAACCCTAGCGGGAGGGTCGAGCAGTACTTC	TRBJ2-7	TRBV7-2	many	TRBD2
CASSPRGTGHSRQYF	TGTGCCAGCAGCCCCCGAGGGACAGGGCATTCCAGGCAGTACTTC	TRBJ2-7	TRBV7-9	many	TRBD1
CASSSDFPPETQYF	TGTGCCAGCAGCTCGGACTTTCCTCCAGAGACCCAGTACTTC	TRBJ2-5	TRBV5-4	few	NA
CASSFTGNYGYTF	TGTGCCAGCAGCTTCACAGGGAACTATGGCTACACCTTC	TRBJ1-2	TRBV7-9	many	NA
CASSYGGIYGYTF	TGTGCCAGCAGTTACGGAGGGATCTATGGCTACACCTTC	TRBJ1-2	TRBV6-2/TRBV6-3	few	NA
CASSRKMEHGYTF	TGTGCCAGCAGCCGAAAGATGGAGCATGGCTACACCTTC	TRBJ1-2	TRBV6-6	NA	NA
CATSAGQGMGGNQPQHF	TGTGCCACCAGTGCTGGACAGGGAATGGGTGGCAATCAGCCCCAGCATTTT	TRBJ1-5	TRBV24-1	NA	TRBD1
CSAIVDFTSNQPQHF	TGCAGTGCTATCGTGGATTTTACGAGCAATCAGCCCCAGCATTTT	TRBJ1-5	TRBV20-1	NA	NA
CASSDTGVQETQYF	TGTGCCAGCAGCGATACAGGGGTCCAAGAGACCCAGTACTTC	TRBJ2-5	TRBV7-2	NA	TRBD1
CASSQDLFRNTEAFF	TGCGCCAGCAGCCAAGATCTATTTCGGAACACTGAAGCTTTCTTT	TRBJ1-1	TRBV4-3	NA	NA
CAIRPTGGSNQPQHF	TGTGCCATCAGACCCACAGGGGGAAGCAATCAGCCCCAGCATTTT	TRBJ1-5	TRBV10-3	NA	TRBD1
CSGGTQETQYF	TGCAGTGGCGGGACCCAAGAGACCCAGTACTTC	TRBJ2-5	TRBV20-1	many	NA
CASSLEGVEQFF	TGTGCCAGCAGCTTAGAGGGGGTCGAGCAGTTCTTC	TRBJ2-1	TRBV7-8	few	NA
CSVVDRPNSYEQYF	TGCAGTGTCGTGGACAGACCGAATTCCTACGAGCAGTACTTC	TRBJ2-7	TRBV20-1	many	NA
CASSQDASGGETQYF	TGCGCCAGCAGCCAAGATGCGTCAGGGGGAGAGACCCAGTACTTC	TRBJ2-5	TRBV4-3	many	TRBD1
CASRPSGAYGCTF	NA	TRBJ1-2	TRBV7-7	NA	NA
CASSLGQFTEAFF	TGCGCCAGCAGCTTGGGACAGTTCACTGAAGCTTTCTTT	TRBJ1-1	TRBV5-1	NA	NA
CASSLVPVPGLAANTGELFF	TGTGCCAGCAGCTTGGTTCCAGTCCCGGGACTAGCGGCGAACACCGGGGAGCTGTTTTTT	TRBJ2-2	TRBV7-9	NA	TRBD2
CASSQVGGAWTF	TGTGCCAGCAGCCAAGTGGGGGGCGCGTGGACCTTC	TRBJ1-2	TRBV14	many	NA
CASRQTGNTRELFF	TGTGCCAGCAGACAGACAGGGAACACCCGGGAGCTGTTTTTT	TRBJ2-2	TRBV7-2	few	TRBD1
CASRLDLYGYTF	TGTGCCAGCAGGTTAGATCTATATGGCTACACCTTC	TRBJ1-2	TRBV7-9	NA	NA
CAISEQGQGHEQYF	TGTGCCATCAGTGAGCAGGGACAAGGGCACGAGCAGTACTTC	TRBJ2-7	TRBV10-3	NA	NA
CASSATKGGRAFF	TGTGCCAGCTCGGCCACCAAGGGAGGGAGAGCTTTCTTT	TRBJ1-1	TRBV2	many	NA
CASSQRIEVDSPLHF	TGCGCCAGCAGCCAAAGGATAGAGGTGGATTCACCCCTCCACTTT	TRBJ1-6	TRBV4-3	many	NA
CASSIPPQPQHF	TGTGCCAGTAGTATCCCCCCTCAGCCCCAGCATTTT	TRBJ1-5	TRBV19	few	NA
CASSLVGIPGANSPLHF	TGTGCCAGCAGCTTAGTAGGCATCCCAGGGGCCAATTCACCCCTCCACTTT	TRBJ1-6	TRBV7-2	many	NA
CAILGAAGAGELFF	TGTGCCATCCTGGGCGCCGCTGGGGCCGGGGAGCTGTTTTTT	TRBJ2-2	TRBV10-3	NA	NA
CASSLGTGQWYEQYF	TGTGCCAGCAGTTTAGGGACAGGGCAATGGTACGAGCAGTACTTC	TRBJ2-7	TRBV27	few	TRBD1
CASSLSLSGPQETQYF	TGTGCCAGCAGCTTATCGTTGTCTGGACCGCAAGAGACCCAGTACTTC	TRBJ2-5	TRBV7-8	NA	NA
CASTLSGGAGELFF	TGTGCCAGCACCCTCTCAGGAGGAGCCGGGGAGCTGTTTTTT	TRBJ2-2	TRBV7-6	many	NA
CASSPQPDQPQHF	TGTGCCAGCAGCCCCCAGCCTGATCAGCCCCAGCATTTT	TRBJ1-5	TRBV12-3/TRBV12-4	NA	NA
CASSQGEGAETQYF	TGCGCCAGCAGCCAAGGAGAGGGGGCTGAGACCCAGTACTTC	TRBJ2-5	TRBV4-3	NA	TRBD1
CASSLDGTSHMNTEAFF	TGTGCCAGCAGCTTGGATGGAACTTCCCACATGAACACTGAAGCTTTCTTT	TRBJ1-1	TRBV5-4	few	NA
CASSSPGGYYGYTF	TGTGCCAGCAGCTCACCTGGGGGGTACTATGGCTACACCTTC	TRBJ1-2	TRBV7-9	NA	NA
CASSQNLGPRETQYF	TGCGCCAGCAGCCAAAACTTAGGGCCTAGGGAGACCCAGTACTTC	TRBJ2-5	TRBV4-3	few	NA